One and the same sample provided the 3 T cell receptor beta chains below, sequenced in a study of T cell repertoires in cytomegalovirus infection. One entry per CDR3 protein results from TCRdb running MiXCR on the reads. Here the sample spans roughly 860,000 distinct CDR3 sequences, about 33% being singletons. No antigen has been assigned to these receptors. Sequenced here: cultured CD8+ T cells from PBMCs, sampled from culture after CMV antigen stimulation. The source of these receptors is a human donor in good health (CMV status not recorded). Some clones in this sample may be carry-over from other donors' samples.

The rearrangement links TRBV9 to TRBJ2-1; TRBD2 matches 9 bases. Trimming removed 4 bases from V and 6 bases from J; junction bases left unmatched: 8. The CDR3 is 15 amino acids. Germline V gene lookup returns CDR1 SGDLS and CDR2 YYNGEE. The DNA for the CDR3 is TGTGCCAGCAGCCCCAGCGGGGGGCACGGCAATGAGCAGTTCTTC. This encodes CASSPSGGHGNEQFF.

CDR3: CASSIGALTMNTEAFF. CDR3 nucleotides: TGTGCCAGCAGCATCGGGGCGTTGACCATGAACACTGAAGCTTTCTTT. This chain links TRBV13 with TRBJ1-1; maybe TRBD1 (5 bases). Deletions cut 5 bases from V and 0 bases from J, with 16 bases between. The CDR3 is 16 amino acids. Germline lookup yields CDR1 PRHDT and CDR2 FYEKMQ (reference sequence).

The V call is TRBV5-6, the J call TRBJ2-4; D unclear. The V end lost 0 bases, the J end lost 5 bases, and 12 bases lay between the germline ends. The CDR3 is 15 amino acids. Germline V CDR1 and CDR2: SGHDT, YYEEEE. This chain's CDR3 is CASSLVVKVENIQYF. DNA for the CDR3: TGTGCCAGCAGCTTGGTGGTTAAGGTTGAAAACATTCAGTACTTC.